The 14 T cell receptor beta chains listed next were all sequenced from one sample in a study of CD8 T cells in ankylosing spondylitis. Each CDR3 protein is one row after TCRdb ran MiXCR on the 5' RACE reads. The table shows about 200,000 distinct CDR3 sequences, with 20% to 30% occurring only once. The sequenced material came from blood, either unsorted or a sorted T cell fraction (not recorded which). All receptors come from a male donor with ankylosing spondylitis or in good health (not recorded which).

This chain joins TRBV11-2 and TRBJ2-1; 9 bases fit TRBD1. The trim removed 4 bases at V and 4 bases at J, leaving 8 bases unmatched. This CDR3 has 16 residues. CDR1 and CDR2 (germline): SGHAT, FQNNGV. CDR3 DNA: TGTGCCAGCAGCTCGTTACAGGGGGCTCTATACAATGAGCAGTTCTTC. Amino acid sequence: CASSSLQGALYNEQFF.

This clonotype was recorded at least ten times. This sequence joins TRBV3-1 and TRBJ2-5; D is unclear. Germline V CDR1 and CDR2: LGHDT, YNNKEL (reference sequence). The CDR3 is made up of 13 amino acids. Trimming removed 0 bases at V and 2 bases at J, with 4 bases between. This chain's CDR3 is CASSQERQETQYF. CDR3 in DNA: TGTGCCAGCAGCCAAGAACGTCAAGAGACCCAGTACTTC.

This clonotype was seen at least ten times. The chain has TRBV29-1 and TRBJ2-2; 7 nucleotides align to TRBD2. CDR3 size: 14 residues. V was pared by 5 bases and J by 3 bases, with 6 bases of the junction left unmatched. CDR1 and CDR2 from the germline V gene are SQVTM and ANQGSEA. CDR3 DNA sequence: TGCAGCGTTCCGCGGGGGAGGGACACCGGGGAGCTGTTTTTT. It encodes CSVPRGRDTGELFF.

The chain recombines TRBV6-4 with TRBJ2-2, with 7 positions matching TRBD2. Germline assignment: CDR1 MRHNA and CDR2 SNTAGT. This CDR3 is built from 14 residues. V trimming: 7 bases; J trimming: 1 base; junction bases outside the gene matches: 3. CDR3 residues: CASKASGNTGELFF. CDR3 coding DNA: TGTGCCAGCAAGGCTAGCGGGAACACCGGGGAGCTGTTTTTT.

This clonotype has a count of ten or more. This chain joins TRBV3-1 and TRBJ2-7; D is undetermined. From germline, CDR1 is LGHDT and CDR2 YNNKEL (reference sequence). The CDR3 is 13 residues long. With 11 bases removed from V and 3 bases from J, the gap between germline ends came to 17 bases. The CDR3 bases are TGTGCCTTCCCACGGGCACTCCACTACGAGCAGTACTTC. This sequence encodes CAFPRALHYEQYF.

The sample holds a few counts of this clonotype. This rearrangement joins TRBV27 to TRBJ2-1, with 8 bases aligning to TRBD1. This CDR3 has 14 amino acids. Germline V gene lookup returns CDR1 MNHEY and CDR2 SMNVEV (reference sequence). J was trimmed by 9 bases and V by 2 bases; bases with no gene match: 6. CDR3 protein: CASSLLTGVGEQFF. The CDR3 DNA sequence: TGTGCCAGCAGTTTACTGACAGGGGTCGGTGAGCAGTTCTTC.

This clonotype was counted between two and nine times. The J gene is TRBJ2-3, the V gene TRBV10-3; 7 nucleotides match TRBD1. The CDR3 consists of 14 residues. The V segment lost 8 bases and the J segment 0 bases; nucleotides outside the gene matches: 5. Germline CDR1 ENHRY, CDR2 SYGVKD. The CDR3 sequence: CAISPGQSTDTQYF. DNA for the CDR3: TGTGCCATCTCCCCGGGACAGAGCACAGATACGCAGTATTTT.

This clonotype was recorded many times. V usage is TRBV5-1 and J usage is TRBJ2-2; maybe TRBD1 (5 bases). Trimming pared 6 bases from V and 0 bases from J, leaving 18 bases between. The CDR3 is 17 amino acids. Germline loops: CDR1 SGHRS, CDR2 YFSETQ. In DNA form, the CDR3 reads TGCGCCAGCACCTCCTCAGGAAGGGGTTCGAACACCGGGGAGCTGTTTTTT. Translating it yields CASTSSGRGSNTGELFF.

This clonotype was detected ten times or more. The J gene is TRBJ2-7, the V gene TRBV2; perhaps D is TRBD1 or TRBD2 (5 bases each). V was pared by 7 bases and J by 6 bases, with 19 bases between. CDR1 is SNHLY, CDR2 FYNNEI, per germline. The CDR3 spans 14 residues. CDR3: CASKFERGHGEQYF. The CDR3 DNA reads TGTGCCAGCAAATTCGAGAGGGGTCATGGCGAGCAGTACTTC.

This clonotype showed up just a few times. This could be a read error, since a much larger clone is one nucleotide away. The J gene is TRBJ2-1, the V gene TRBV29-1; unclear D gene. V was shortened by 3 bases and J by 2 bases, with 8 bases between the two germline ends. This CDR3 is built from 13 residues. Looked up from germline, CDR1 is SQVTM and CDR2 is ANQGSEA. The CDR3 region is CSVERTAYNEQFF. DNA of the CDR3: TGCAGCGTTGAGAGGACCGCCTACAATGAGCAGTTCTTC.

This clonotype was recorded at least ten times. The V gene is TRBV20-1, the J gene TRBJ2-3; the D gene is possibly TRBD2 (5 bases). Per the germline V gene, CDR1 is DFQATT and CDR2 is SNEGSKA (reference sequence). The CDR3 has 15 amino acids. The V gene lost 6 bases and the J gene lost 4 bases, with 20 bases spanning the gap. CDR3 sequence reads: CSASSRPLGADTQYF. DNA of the CDR3: TGCAGTGCAAGTTCACGGCCCCTCGGGGCAGATACGCAGTATTTT.

Many counts were recorded for this clonotype. The genes are TRBV4-1 and TRBJ2-2; D gene uncertain. Trimming removed 3 bases from V and 2 bases from J, with 10 bases in between. CDR1 and CDR2 from the germline V gene are MGHRA and YSYEKL. This CDR3 spans 15 amino acids. The CDR3 nucleotides read TGCGCCAGCAGCCACAGAACACAAAACACCGGGGAGCTGTTTTTT. It specifies CASSHRTQNTGELFF.

This clonotype was picked up many times. The CDR3 is CSARDEGSTNQPQHF. The CDR3 DNA reads TGCAGTGCTAGAGATGAGGGATCCACCAATCAGCCCCAGCATTTT. This chain links TRBV20-1 with TRBJ1-5; D gene ambiguous. Trimming took off 0 bases at V and 3 bases at J, with 12 bases between the two ends. The CDR3 length is 15 residues. Germline V gene data show CDR1 as DFQATT and CDR2 as SNEGSKA (reference sequence).

The chain combines TRBV29-1 with TRBJ2-7; D not certain. With 8 bases removed from V and 0 bases from J, the gap between germline ends came to 11 bases. The V gene's germline CDR1 is SQVTM and CDR2 ANQGSEA. The CDR3 has 12 amino acids. As DNA, the CDR3 is TGCAGCATCTGGACGGCCTCCTACGAGCAGTACTTC. Protein product: CSIWTASYEQYF.